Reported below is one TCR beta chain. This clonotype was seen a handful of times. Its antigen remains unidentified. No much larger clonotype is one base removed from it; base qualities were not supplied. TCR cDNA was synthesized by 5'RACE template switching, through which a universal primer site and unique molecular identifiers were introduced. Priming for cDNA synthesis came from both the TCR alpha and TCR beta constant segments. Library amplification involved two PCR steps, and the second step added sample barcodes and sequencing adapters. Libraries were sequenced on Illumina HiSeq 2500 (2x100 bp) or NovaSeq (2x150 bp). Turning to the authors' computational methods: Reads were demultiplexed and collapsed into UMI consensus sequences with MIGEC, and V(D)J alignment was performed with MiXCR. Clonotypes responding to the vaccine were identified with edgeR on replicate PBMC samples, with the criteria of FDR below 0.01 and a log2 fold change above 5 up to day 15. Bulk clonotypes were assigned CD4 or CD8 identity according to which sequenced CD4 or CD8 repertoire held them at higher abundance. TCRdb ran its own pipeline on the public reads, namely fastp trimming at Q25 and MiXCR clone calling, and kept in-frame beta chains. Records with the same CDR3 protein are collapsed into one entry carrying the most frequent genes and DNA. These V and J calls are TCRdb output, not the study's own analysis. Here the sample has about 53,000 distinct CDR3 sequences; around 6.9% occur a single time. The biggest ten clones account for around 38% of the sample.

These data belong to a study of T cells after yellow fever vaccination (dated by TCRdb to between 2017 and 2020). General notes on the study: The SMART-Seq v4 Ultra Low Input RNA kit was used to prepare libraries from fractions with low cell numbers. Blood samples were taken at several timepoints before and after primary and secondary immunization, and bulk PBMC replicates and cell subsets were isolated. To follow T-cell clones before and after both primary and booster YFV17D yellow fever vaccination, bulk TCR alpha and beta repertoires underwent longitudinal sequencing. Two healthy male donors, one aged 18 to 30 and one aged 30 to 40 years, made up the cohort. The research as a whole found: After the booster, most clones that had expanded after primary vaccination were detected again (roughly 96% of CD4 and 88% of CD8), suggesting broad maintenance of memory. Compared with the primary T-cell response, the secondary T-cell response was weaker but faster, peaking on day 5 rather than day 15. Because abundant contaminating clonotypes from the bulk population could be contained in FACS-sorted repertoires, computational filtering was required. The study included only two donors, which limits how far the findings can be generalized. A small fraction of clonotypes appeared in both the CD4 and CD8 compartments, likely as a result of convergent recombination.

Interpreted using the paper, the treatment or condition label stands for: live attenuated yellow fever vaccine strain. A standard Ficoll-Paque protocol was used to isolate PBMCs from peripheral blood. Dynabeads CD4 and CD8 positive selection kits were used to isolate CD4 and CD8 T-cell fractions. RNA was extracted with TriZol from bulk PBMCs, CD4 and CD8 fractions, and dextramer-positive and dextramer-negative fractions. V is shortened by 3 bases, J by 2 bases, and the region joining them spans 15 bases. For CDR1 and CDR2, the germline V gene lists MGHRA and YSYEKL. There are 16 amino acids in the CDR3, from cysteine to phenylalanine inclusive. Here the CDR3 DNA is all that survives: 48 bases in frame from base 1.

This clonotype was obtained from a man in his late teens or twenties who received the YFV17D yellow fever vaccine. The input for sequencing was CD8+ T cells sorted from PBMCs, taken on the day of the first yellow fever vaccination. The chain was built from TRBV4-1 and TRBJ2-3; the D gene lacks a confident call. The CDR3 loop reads CASSQEFPGITDTQYF. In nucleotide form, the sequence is TGCGCCAGCAGCCAGGAATTTCCGGGCATCACAGATACGCAGTATTTT.